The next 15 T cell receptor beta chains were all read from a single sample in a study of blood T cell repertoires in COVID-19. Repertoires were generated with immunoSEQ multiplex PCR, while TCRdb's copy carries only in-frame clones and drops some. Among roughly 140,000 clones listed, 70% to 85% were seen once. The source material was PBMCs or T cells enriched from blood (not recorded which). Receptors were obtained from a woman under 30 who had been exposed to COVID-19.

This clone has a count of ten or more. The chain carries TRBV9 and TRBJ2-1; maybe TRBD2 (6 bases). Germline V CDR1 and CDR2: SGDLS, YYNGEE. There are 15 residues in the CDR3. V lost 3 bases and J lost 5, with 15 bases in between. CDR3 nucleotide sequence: TGTGCCAGCAGCGACCCACACCGGGAGCACAATGAGCAGTTCTTC. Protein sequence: CASSDPHREHNEQFF.

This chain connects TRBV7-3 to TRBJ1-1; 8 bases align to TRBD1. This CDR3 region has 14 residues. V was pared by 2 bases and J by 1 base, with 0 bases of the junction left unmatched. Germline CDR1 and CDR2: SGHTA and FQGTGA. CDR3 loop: CASSLGQGNTEAFF. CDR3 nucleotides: TGTGCCAGCAGCTTAGGACAGGGGAACACTGAAGCTTTCTTT.

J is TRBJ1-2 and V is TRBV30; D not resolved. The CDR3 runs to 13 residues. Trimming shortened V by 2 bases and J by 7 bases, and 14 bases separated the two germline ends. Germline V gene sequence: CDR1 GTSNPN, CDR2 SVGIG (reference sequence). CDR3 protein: CAWSPTLASGYTF. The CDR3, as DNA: TGTGCCTGGAGTCCCACCCTCGCTAGTGGCTACACCTTC.

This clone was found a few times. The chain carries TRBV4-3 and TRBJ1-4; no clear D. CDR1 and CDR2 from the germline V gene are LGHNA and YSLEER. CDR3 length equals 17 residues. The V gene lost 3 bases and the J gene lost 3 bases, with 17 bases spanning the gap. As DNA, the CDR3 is TGCGCCAGCAGCCAGCTCAGTCCCCAGGCGCCTAATGAAAAACTGTTTTTT. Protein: CASSQLSPQAPNEKLFF.

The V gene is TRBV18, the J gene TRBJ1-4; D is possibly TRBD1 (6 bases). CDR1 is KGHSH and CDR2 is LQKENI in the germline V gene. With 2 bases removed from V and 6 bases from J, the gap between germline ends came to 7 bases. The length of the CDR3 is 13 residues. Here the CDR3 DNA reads TGTGCCAGCTCACCAAGGACAGATGAAAAACTGTTTTTT. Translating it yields CASSPRTDEKLFF.

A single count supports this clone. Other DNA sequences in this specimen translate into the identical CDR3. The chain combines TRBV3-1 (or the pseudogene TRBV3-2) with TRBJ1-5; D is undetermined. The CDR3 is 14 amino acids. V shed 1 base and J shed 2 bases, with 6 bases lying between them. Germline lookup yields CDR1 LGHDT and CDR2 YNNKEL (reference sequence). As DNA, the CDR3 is TGTGCCAGCAGCCAAGGTGGAGGCAATCAGCCCCAGCATTTT. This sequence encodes CASSQGGGNQPQHF.

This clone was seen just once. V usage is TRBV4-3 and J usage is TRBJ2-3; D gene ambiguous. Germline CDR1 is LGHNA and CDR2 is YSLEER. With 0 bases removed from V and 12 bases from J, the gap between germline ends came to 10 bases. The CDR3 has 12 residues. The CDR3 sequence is CASSQDLVHQYF. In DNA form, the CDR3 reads TGCGCCAGCAGCCAAGATCTAGTCCATCAGTATTTT.

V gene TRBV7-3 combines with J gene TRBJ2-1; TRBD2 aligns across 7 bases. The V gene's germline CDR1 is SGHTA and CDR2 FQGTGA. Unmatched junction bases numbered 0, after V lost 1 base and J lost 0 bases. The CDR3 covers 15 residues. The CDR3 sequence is CASSLIAGSYNEQFF. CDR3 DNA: TGTGCCAGCAGCTTAATAGCGGGCTCCTACAATGAGCAGTTCTTC. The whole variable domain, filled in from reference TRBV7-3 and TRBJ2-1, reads GAGVSQTPSNKVTEKGKYVELRCDPISGHTALYWYRQSLGQGPEFLIYFQGTGAADDSGLPNDRFFAVRPEGSVSTLKIQRTERGDSAVYLCASSLIAGSYNEQFFGPGTRLTVL.

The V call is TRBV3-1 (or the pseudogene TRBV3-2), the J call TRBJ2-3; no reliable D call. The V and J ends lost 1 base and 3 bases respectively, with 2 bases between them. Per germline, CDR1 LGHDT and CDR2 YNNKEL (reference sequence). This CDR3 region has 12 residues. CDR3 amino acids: CASSQATDTQYF. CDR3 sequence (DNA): TGTGCCAGCAGCCAAGCAACAGATACGCAGTATTTT.

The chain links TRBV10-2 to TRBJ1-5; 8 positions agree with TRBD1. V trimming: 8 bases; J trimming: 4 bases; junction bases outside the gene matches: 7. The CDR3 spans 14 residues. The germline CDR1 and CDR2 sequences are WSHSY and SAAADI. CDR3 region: CASGDRSVNQPQHF. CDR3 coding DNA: TGCGCCAGCGGGGACAGGTCGGTTAATCAGCCCCAGCATTTT.

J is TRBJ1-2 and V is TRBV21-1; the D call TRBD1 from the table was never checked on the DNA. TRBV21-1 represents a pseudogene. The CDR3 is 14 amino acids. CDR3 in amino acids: CASSKDRVFFGYTF. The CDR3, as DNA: TGTGCCAGCAGCAAAGACAGGGTTTTTTTTGGCTACACCTTC.

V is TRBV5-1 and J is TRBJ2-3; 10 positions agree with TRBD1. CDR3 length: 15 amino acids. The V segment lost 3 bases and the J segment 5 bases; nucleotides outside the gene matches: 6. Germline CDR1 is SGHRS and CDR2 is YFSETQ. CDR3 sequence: CASSSGDRGIDTQYF. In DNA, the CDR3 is TGCGCCAGCAGCTCCGGGGACAGGGGAATAGATACGCAGTATTTT.

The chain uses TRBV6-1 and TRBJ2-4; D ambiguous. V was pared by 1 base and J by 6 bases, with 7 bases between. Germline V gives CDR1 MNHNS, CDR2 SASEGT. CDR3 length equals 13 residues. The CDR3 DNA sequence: TGTGCCAGCAGTGAAGTTCGCGGAAACATTCAGTACTTC. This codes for CASSEVRGNIQYF.

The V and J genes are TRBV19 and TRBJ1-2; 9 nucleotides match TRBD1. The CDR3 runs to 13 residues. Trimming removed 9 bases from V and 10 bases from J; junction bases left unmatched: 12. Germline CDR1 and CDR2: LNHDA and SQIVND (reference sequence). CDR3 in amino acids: CASTATRDRDYTF. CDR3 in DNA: TGTGCCAGCACTGCAACTAGGGACAGGGACTACACCTTC. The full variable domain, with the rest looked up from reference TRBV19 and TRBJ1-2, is DGGITQSPKYLFRKEGQNVTLSCEQNLNHDAMYWYRQDPGQGLRLIYYSQIVNDFQKGDIAEGYSVSREKKESFPLTVTSAQKNPTAFYLCASTATRDRDYTFGSGTRLTVV.

The DNA of the CDR3 is TGTGCCAGCAGTTTAGTCGGGGAGGAGCAGTACTTC. Protein product: CASSLVGEEQYF. The chain combines TRBV27 with TRBJ2-7; TRBD2 is a possible D gene (5 bases). The germline CDR1 and CDR2 sequences are MNHEY and SMNVEV (reference sequence). V shed 2 bases and J shed 7 bases, with 9 bases lying between them. The length of the CDR3 is 12 residues.